This TCR beta chain was captured by sequencing in a study of blood T cell repertoires in COVID-19. Assay: immunoSEQ multiplex PCR; the TCRdb copy retains only in-frame clones and omits some. The sample yields 250,000 to 300,000 clones, 80% to 90% seen once. Germline V lookup: CDR1 SGHTA, CDR2 FQGNSA. The V end lost 5 bases, the J end lost 4 bases, and 19 bases lay between the germline ends. The CDR3 sequence is 16 residues long. This sequence originates from a man at least 80 years old with acute or convalescent COVID-19. J is TRBJ2-3 and V is TRBV7-2; possibly TRBD2 for D (9 bases). The material sequenced was peripheral blood. CDR3 DNA: TGTGCCAGCAGCCAGGGGGCGGGGGGGCCATCAGATACGCAGTATTTT. Its translation: CASSQGAGGPSDTQYF.